In its sample, the clone carrying this T cell receptor beta chain was seen a few times. Its antigen is currently unknown. TCRdb ran MiXCR on the reads and lists one entry per CDR3 protein. Of 200,000 to 250,000 distinct CDR3 sequences listed, about 38% are singletons. This sample stems from a study of T cell repertoires in cytomegalovirus infection. About the research overall: Both a matching HLA type and CMV infection were indicated by public TCR beta signatures. Study results and limitations: Carriers of CMV plus the relevant HLA were identified by cumulative public TCR beta family frequency. HLA-C-restricted CMV-specific TCR beta clonotypes prevailed in the ex vivo response.

The V end lost 2 bases, the J end lost 3 bases, and 10 bases lay between the germline ends. This CDR3 is built from 14 residues. Germline V CDR1 and CDR2: SQVTM, ANQGSEA. This chain connects TRBV29-1 to TRBJ2-2; possibly TRBD1 for D (7 bases). Sequenced here: CD8+ T cells from cultured PBMCs, sampled from culture after CMV antigen stimulation. The receptor was isolated from a human donor in good health (CMV status not recorded). Some clones in this sample may be carry-over from other donors' samples. DNA for the CDR3: TGCAGCGTTGAACCCAGGGGGGACACCGGGGAGCTGTTTTTT. It codes for CSVEPRGDTGELFF.